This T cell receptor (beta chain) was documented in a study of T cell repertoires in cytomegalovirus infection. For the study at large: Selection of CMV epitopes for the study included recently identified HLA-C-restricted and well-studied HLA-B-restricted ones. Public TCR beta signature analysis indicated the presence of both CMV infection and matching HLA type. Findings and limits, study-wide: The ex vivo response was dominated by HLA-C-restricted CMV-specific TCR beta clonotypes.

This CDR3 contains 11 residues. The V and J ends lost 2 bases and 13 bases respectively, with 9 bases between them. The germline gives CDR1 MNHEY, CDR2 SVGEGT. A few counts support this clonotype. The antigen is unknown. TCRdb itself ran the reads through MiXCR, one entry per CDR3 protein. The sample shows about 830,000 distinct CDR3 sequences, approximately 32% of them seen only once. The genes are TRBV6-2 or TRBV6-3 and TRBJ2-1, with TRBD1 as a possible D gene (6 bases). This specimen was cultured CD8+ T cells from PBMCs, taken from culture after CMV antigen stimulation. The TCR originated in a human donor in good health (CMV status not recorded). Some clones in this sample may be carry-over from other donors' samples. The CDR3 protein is CASSYDRKQFF. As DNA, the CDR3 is TGTGCCAGCAGTTACGACAGGAAACAGTTCTTC.